Listed here is a single T cell receptor beta chain. The V gene's germline CDR1 is SGHVS and CDR2 FQNEAQ. The V segment lost 5 bases and the J segment 2 bases; nucleotides outside the gene matches: 7. The CDR3 totals 15 residues. The source of the sample is a study of blood T cell repertoires in COVID-19. Some clones are missing from TCRdb's copy, which holds only in-frame ones; the method was immunoSEQ multiplex PCR. Among approximately 50,000 clones listed, approximately 91% were seen once. The chain is built from TRBV7-8 and TRBJ1-1, with 8 bases identical to TRBD1. The receptor comes from a human donor in a cohort sampled during active COVID-19. The sequenced material came from peripheral blood. The CDR3 reads CASSQDRGRNTEAFF. Written as DNA, the CDR3 is TGTGCCAGCAGCCAAGACAGGGGACGAAACACTGAAGCTTTCTTT.